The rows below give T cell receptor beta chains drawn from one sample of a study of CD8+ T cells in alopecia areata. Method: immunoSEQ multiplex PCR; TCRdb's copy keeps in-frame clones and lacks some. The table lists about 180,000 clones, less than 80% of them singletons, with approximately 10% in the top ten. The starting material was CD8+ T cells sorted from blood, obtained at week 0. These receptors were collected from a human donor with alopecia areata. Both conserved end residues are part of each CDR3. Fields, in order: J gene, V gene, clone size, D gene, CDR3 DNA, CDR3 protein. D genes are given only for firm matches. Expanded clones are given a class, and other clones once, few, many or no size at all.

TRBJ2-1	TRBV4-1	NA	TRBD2	TGCGCCAGCAGGCACACCCCGGGACTAGCGGGGGCCTACAATGAGCAGTTCTTC	CASRHTPGLAGAYNEQFF
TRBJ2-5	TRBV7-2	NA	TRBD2	TGTGCCAGCAGCTTCCGACTAGCGGGAATTGGGTACCAAGAGACCCAGTACTTC	CASSFRLAGIGYQETQYF
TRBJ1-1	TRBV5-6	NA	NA	TGTGCCAGCAGCTTGGGTTCGACTGAAGCTTTCTTT	CASSLGSTEAFF
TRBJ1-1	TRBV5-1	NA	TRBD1	TGCGCCAGCAGCAAGGGACAGGGGGCCACTGAAGCTTTCTTT	CASSKGQGATEAFF
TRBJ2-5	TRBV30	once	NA	TGTGCCTGGAGCGATGCTTCAAACCCGGAGACCCAGTACTTC	CAWSDASNPETQYF
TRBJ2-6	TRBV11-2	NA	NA	TGTGCCAGCAGCCCCACGCAAATAGCTAGTGGGGCCAACGTCCTGACTTTC	CASSPTQIASGANVLTF
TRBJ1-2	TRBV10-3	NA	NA	TGTGCCATCAGTGAGGGGTCAGCTGTGGCCTTC	CAISEGSAVAF
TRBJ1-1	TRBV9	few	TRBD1	TGTGCCAGCAGCGCCCGACAGGGGTTGGGGTACACTGAAGCTTTCTTT	CASSARQGLGYTEAFF
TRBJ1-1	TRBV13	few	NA	TGTGCCAGCAGCTTAGAAACAGGGAGAGGTGAAGCTTTCTTT	CASSLETGRGEAFF
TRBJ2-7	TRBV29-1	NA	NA	TGCAGCGTTGCTACTCGGGGCTACGAGCAGTACTTC	CSVATRGYEQYF
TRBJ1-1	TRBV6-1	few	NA	TGTGCCAGCAGTGATGAGACATACACTGAAGCTTTCTTT	CASSDETYTEAFF
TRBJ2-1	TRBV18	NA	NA	TGTGCCAGCTCACCCCAAGGGAGCCCTAAAGAATACAATGAGCAGTTCTTC	CASSPQGSPKEYNEQFF